These 9 T cell receptor beta chains came from one sample sequenced in a study of CD8 T cells in ankylosing spondylitis. MiXCR was run by TCRdb on the 5' RACE reads, yielding one entry per CDR3 protein. Of about 180,000 distinct CDR3 sequences in the sample, 9.8% are singletons; the top ten hold over 12%. Sequenced material: blood, either unsorted or a sorted T cell fraction (not recorded which). All receptors come from a female donor with ankylosing spondylitis or in good health (not recorded which).

The chain couples TRBV4-1 to TRBJ2-3; D perhaps matches TRBD2 (6 bases). CDR3 size: 16 residues. Trimming stripped 4 bases from V and 6 bases from J, with 20 bases between. The germline CDR1 and CDR2 sequences are MGHRA and YSYEKL. The DNA of the CDR3 is TGCGCCAGCAGCCGCGAGGTAGGAGGGCGACCCGATACGCAGTATTTT. This gives the protein CASSREVGGRPDTQYF.

This clonotype came up a few times. The chain couples TRBV2 to TRBJ2-7, with 9 bases fitting TRBD1. V shed 7 bases and J 2 bases; nucleotides not matched to a gene: 12. The germline gives CDR1 SNHLY, CDR2 FYNNEI. This CDR3 comprises 16 residues. The CDR3 region is CASTPRGDRVTYEQYF. Here the CDR3 DNA reads TGTGCCAGCACTCCCCGAGGGGACAGGGTCACCTACGAGCAGTACTTC.

The rearrangement joins TRBV5-1 to TRBJ2-3, with TRBD2 as a possible D gene (6 bases). Between the trimmed V and J ends, which lost 4 bases and 2 bases, there was a span of 17 bases. This CDR3 region has 16 residues. Germline assignment: CDR1 SGHRS and CDR2 YFSETQ. CDR3 bases: TGCGCCAGCAGCCTCCGGGACTTCCTACCCACAGATACGCAGTATTTT. Its translation: CASSLRDFLPTDTQYF.

This clonotype was seen only a few times. The chain carries TRBV12-3 or TRBV12-4 and TRBJ2-7; possible D gene TRBD2, 6 bases. This CDR3 is built from 17 residues. Trimming stripped 1 base from V and 5 bases from J, with 21 bases between. The CDR3 bases are TGTGCCAGCAGTTTAGAGGGGCGGGGCGGGACCGCCCACGAGCAGTACTTC. Its translation is CASSLEGRGGTAHEQYF.

Only a few counts were recorded for this clonotype. The chain joins TRBV2 to TRBJ2-1; tentatively, D is TRBD2 (5 bases). The CDR3 contains 15 residues. Deletions cut 1 base from V and 3 bases from J, with 10 bases between. Germline-derived CDR1 and CDR2 are SNHLY and FYNNEI. The CDR3 DNA reads as TGTGCCAGCAGTGAAGGTCAAGAGGGCTACAATGAGCAGTTCTTC. Translated, it gives CASSEGQEGYNEQFF.

This clonotype occurred a few times. One junction end does not reproduce the germline sequence, and a read error may be involved. The rearrangement joins TRBV7-2 to TRBJ2-5, with unresolved D. This CDR3 region has 16 residues. Germline CDR1 SGHTA, CDR2 FQGNSA. The DNA for the CDR3 is TGTGCCAGCAGCTTATGGGTGGTGGAATCACCAGAGGCCCAGTACTTC. This translates into CASSLWVVESPEAQYF.

V usage is TRBV24-1 and J usage is TRBJ1-2; weak D call: TRBD1 (5 bases). The V gene lost 4 bases and the J gene lost 7 bases, with 12 bases spanning the gap. Germline V gene sequence: CDR1 KGHDR, CDR2 SFDVKD. There are 13 residues in the CDR3. CDR3 loop: CATSEVGVGGYTF. In nucleotides, the CDR3 is TGTGCCACCAGTGAAGTAGGGGTAGGTGGCTACACCTTC.

This clonotype was counted a few times. This chain joins TRBV9 and TRBJ2-1, with 7 nucleotides matching TRBD2. Germline lookup yields CDR1 SGDLS and CDR2 YYNGEE. There are 16 residues in the CDR3. V was clipped by 4 bases and J by 0 bases; unmatched bases: 7. The CDR3 sequence is CASSPMGGSSYNEQFF. The CDR3, as DNA: TGTGCCAGCAGCCCCATGGGGGGGAGCTCCTACAATGAGCAGTTCTTC.

This clonotype showed up many times. CDR3: CASSGRLADTYNEQFF. The CDR3, as DNA: TGTGCCAGCAGCGGAAGACTAGCGGATACCTACAATGAGCAGTTCTTC. This chain connects TRBV9 to TRBJ2-1; 9 nucleotides agree with TRBD2. Germline V gene sequence: CDR1 SGDLS, CDR2 YYNGEE. This CDR3 contains 16 residues. Unmatched junction bases numbered 6, after V lost 3 bases and J lost 2 bases.